Sequencing of this TCR beta chain was carried out in a study of cytomegalovirus exposure and HLA in healthy donors (dated by TCRdb to the late 2010s). Study-level background: The 666 repertoires of the first cohort and the 120 validation repertoires were produced on the same platform, according to a later analysis. Besides the first cohort of approximately 710 subjects, a separate validation cohort made up of some 110 different subjects was used. To predict cytomegalovirus infection status, the study brought together high-throughput TCR immunosequencing, statistical association of individual TCRs with disease status, and machine learning. The study aimed to test whether cataloging public T cell receptors could reveal signatures of past pathogen exposure.

Findings and caveats that apply to the study as a whole: The study listed 164 TCR beta chains as associated with cytomegalovirus. It was suggested by the authors that the approach could potentially be generalized to other disease states and immunological phenotypes. A later analysis found that TCRs clustered in the first cohort also tended to co-occur in the 120 validation repertoires, with approximately 94% of cluster scores above 0. While some public TCRs were present in many individuals, most TCR sequences turned up only very rarely across donors. A few of the identified cytomegalovirus-associated TCR beta chains were confirmed in vitro to be specific for cytomegalovirus antigens. A later analysis lacked HLA typing for the validation cohort, so it scored co-occurrence in that cohort across all 120 or so repertoires. The classifier was reported to diagnose cytomegalovirus status with high specificity and sensitivity in both the original and validation cohorts.

V is trimmed back by 2 bases and J by 4 bases, and the junction contains 3 bases that no gene match accounts for. Including cysteine and phenylalanine, the CDR3 has 15 amino acids. Just the 45-base CDR3 DNA is kept, in frame starting at base 1. In the germline V gene, CDR1 corresponds to MGHRA and CDR2 to YSYEKL. Concerning this clone: Its antigen is still unknown. Base qualities were left out, and no much larger clone turns up one base away.

The library came from the immunoSEQ multiplex PCR assay. Under the source paper's analysis protocol: A statistical classification framework was built to diagnose cytomegalovirus status from the catalog of TCR beta chain sequences. TCRdb limited this immuneACCESS table to in-frame rearrangements with V and J called. A share of clones is missing; checked studies link under half to unresolved V genes, and the rest is unexplained. V and J calls and clone size are given by that table; D and trimming were obtained from the DNA. The sample has 120,000 to 150,000 clones on record, 85% to 90% of them singletons. The leading ten clones occupy 2.5% to 4% of the sample. The donors were included in the validation cohort of over a hundred subjects, a group kept apart from the approximately 700-subject first cohort.

Recombination linked TRBV4-1 to TRBJ1-1; 11 junctional bases match TRBD1. The source is a woman younger than 35 in good health and CMV-seropositive. The sequenced sample was PBMCs. The nucleotide sequence is TGCGCCAGCAGCCAAACCGGGACAGGGGGCACTGAAGCTTTCTTT. Its product reads: CASSQTGTGGTEAFF.